One T cell receptor (beta chain) is described in this entry. This entry is derived from a study of blood T cell repertoires in COVID-19. Sequencing was performed with immunoSEQ multiplex PCR; in TCRdb, only in-frame clones are kept and a portion is missing. The table includes over 400,000 clones, 70% to 90% detected once. The J segment lost 0 bases and the V segment lost 2 bases, leaving 8 bases of the junction unmatched. This CDR3 contains 17 residues. CDR1 MDHEN and CDR2 SYDVKM come from the germline V gene. The chain carries TRBV28 and TRBJ1-1; 8 nucleotides align to TRBD1. Sequencing input: peripheral blood. This TCR came from a human donor in a cohort sampled during active COVID-19. CDR3 DNA: TGTGCCAGCAGTTTAAGGACAGGGACATCAATGAACACTGAAGCTTTCTTT. Its translation: CASSLRTGTSMNTEAFF. Drawing the rest from reference TRBV28 and TRBJ1-1, the complete variable domain is DVKVTQSSRYLVKRTGEKVFLECVQDMDHENMFWYRQDPGLGLRLIYFSYDVKMKEKGDIPEGYSVSREKKERFSLILESASTNQTSMYLCASSLRTGTSMNTEAFFGQGTRLTVV.